A selection of T cell receptor beta chains follows, all from one sample in a study of cytomegalovirus exposure and HLA in healthy donors. Profiled with immunoSEQ multiplex PCR; TCRdb holds only in-frame clones, not every one. The sample consists of about 94,000 clones, approximately 75% of them appearing once. Material for sequencing was PBMCs. The receptors here all came from a woman in her 40s in good health and CMV-seronegative. Both conserved end residues are part of each CDR3. A D gene is named only where the DNA matches it firmly. Clone size is not always given. Where it is, it says once, few, many or a class for expanded clones.

j_call clone_size v_call d_call cdr3_aa cdr3_nt
TRBJ2-5 NA TRBV19 TRBD1 CASSKNRGETQYF TGTGCCAGTAGTAAAAACAGGGGGGAGACCCAGTACTTC
TRBJ1-2 NA TRBV4-3 NA CASSPGEGGYGYTF TGCGCCAGCAGCCCGGGGGAGGGTGGCTATGGCTACACCTTC
TRBJ1-1 NA TRBV6-5 NA CASSLGQRNTEAFF TGTGCCAGCAGTCTCGGACAGAGGAACACTGAAGCTTTCTTT
TRBJ1-4 NA TRBV5-4 TRBD1 CASSLRGQKNEKLFF TGTGCCAGCAGCTTGCGGGGACAGAAGAATGAAAAACTGTTTTTT
TRBJ2-2 NA TRBV7-3 NA CASSLDGLGYGELFF TGTGCCAGCAGCTTAGACGGTCTAGGCTACGGGGAGCTGTTTTTT
TRBJ1-5 NA TRBV7-9 NA CASSLGGGGRNQPQHF TGTGCCAGCAGCTTAGGGGGGGGCGGTCGCAATCAGCCCCAGCATTTT
TRBJ2-3 NA TRBV28 TRBD1 CASNSQGASDTQYF TGTGCCAGCAACTCTCAGGGGGCATCAGATACGCAGTATTTT
TRBJ2-1 NA TRBV7-9 NA CASSLADQGLGYNEQFF TGTGCCAGCAGCTTAGCGGATCAGGGGCTCGGCTACAATGAGCAGTTCTTC
TRBJ2-2 NA TRBV5-1 TRBD1 CASSLGQGSTNTGELFF TGCGCCAGCAGCTTGGGACAGGGGTCTACGAACACCGGGGAGCTGTTTTTT
TRBJ2-5 NA TRBV29-1 TRBD2 CSVRGTSGDQETQYF TGCAGCGTCCGTGGGACTAGCGGGGACCAAGAGACCCAGTACTTC
TRBJ2-7 NA TRBV4-1 TRBD1 CASSQRDRGTYEQYF TGCGCCAGCAGCCAGCGGGACAGGGGGACCTACGAGCAGTACTTC
TRBJ1-4 NA TRBV6-1 TRBD1 CASSETGKDEKLFF TGTGCCAGCAGTGAGACAGGGAAAGATGAAAAACTGTTTTTT
TRBJ1-2 NA TRBV15 TRBD1 CATRDRTGVSGYTF TGTGCCACCAGGGACCGAACAGGGGTTTCTGGCTACACCTTC
TRBJ1-4 NA TRBV6-5 NA CASSPRLNEKLFF TGTGCCAGCAGTCCGCGGTTGAATGAAAAACTGTTTTTT
TRBJ1-2 NA TRBV5-5 TRBD1 CASSLAAGGVYGYTF TGTGCCAGCAGCTTGGCGGCAGGGGGCGTCTATGGCTACACCTTC
TRBJ2-1 NA TRBV15 TRBD1 CATSREQGSYNEQFF TGTGCCACCAGCAGGGAACAGGGGAGCTACAATGAGCAGTTCTTC
TRBJ2-1 NA TRBV7-9 TRBD2 CASNLLAGGVHEQFF TGTGCCAGCAACCTACTAGCGGGGGGAGTCCATGAGCAGTTCTTC
TRBJ1-2 once TRBV7-3 TRBD1 CASSLTPGTGSGYTF TGTGCCAGCAGCTTAACCCCTGGGACAGGGAGCGGCTACACCTTC
TRBJ1-1 NA TRBV7-3 TRBD1 CASSLRWDRVGTEAFF TGTGCCAGCAGCTTAAGGTGGGACAGGGTCGGGACTGAAGCTTTCTTT
TRBJ1-1 NA TRBV5-6 TRBD1 CASSLPKGDRLISEAFF TGTGCCAGCAGCTTGCCTAAAGGGGACAGACTGATTTCTGAAGCTTTCTTT
TRBJ1-1 NA TRBV7-8 NA CASRLTANTEAFF TGTGCCAGCAGATTGACTGCGAACACTGAAGCTTTCTTT
TRBJ1-1 NA TRBV7-2 TRBD1 CATSTGFTEAFF TGTGCCACCTCGACAGGGTTCACTGAAGCTTTCTTT
TRBJ2-5 NA TRBV9 NA CASSPNPGGTHQETQYF TGTGCCAGCAGCCCCAACCCGGGTGGGACACATCAAGAGACCCAGTACTTC
TRBJ1-5 few TRBV5-5 NA CASSLYGALGSQPQHF TGTGCCAGCAGCTTGTATGGGGCCTTGGGATCTCAGCCCCAGCATTTT
TRBJ1-1 NA TRBV5-6 NA CASNPVGGNTEAFF TGTGCCAGCAACCCCGTAGGGGGTAACACTGAAGCTTTCTTT
TRBJ1-2 NA TRBV6-1 TRBD1 CASSEWFIGTGALNYGYTF TGTGCCAGCAGTGAATGGTTTATCGGGACAGGGGCTCTAAACTATGGCTACACCTTC
TRBJ1-2 NA TRBV6-1 NA CASSLGADYGYTF TGTGCCAGCAGCCTGGGGGCTGATTATGGCTACACCTTC
TRBJ1-2 once TRBV28 TRBD1 CASSLSGTGPNGYTF TGTGCCAGCAGTTTATCCGGGACAGGGCCGAATGGCTACACCTTC
TRBJ1-1 NA TRBV18 NA CASSPSGAAMNTEAFF TGTGCCAGCTCACCCTCAGGGGCGGCCATGAACACTGAAGCTTTCTTT
TRBJ1-6 NA TRBV18 TRBD1 CASSPGQGASSPLHF TGTGCCAGCTCACCAGGACAGGGTGCAAGTTCACCCCTCCACTTT
TRBJ1-1 NA TRBV7-3 TRBD1 CASSRTGGTTEAFF TGTGCCAGCAGTCGCACAGGGGGGACCACTGAAGCTTTCTTT
TRBJ1-2 NA TRBV27 NA CASSFRRPGHYGYTF TGCGCCAGCAGTTTTAGGAGGCCTGGTCACTATGGCTACACCTTC
TRBJ1-1 NA TRBV11-3 NA CASSGEGLGEAFF TGTGCCAGCAGCGGAGAAGGACTGGGTGAAGCTTTCTTT
TRBJ2-1 NA TRBV25-1 TRBD2 CASSEVAGGSNEQFF TGTGCCAGCAGTGAGGTAGCGGGGGGGTCCAATGAGCAGTTCTTC
TRBJ2-7 NA TRBV7-2 TRBD1 CASSWDRVNEQYF TGTGCCAGCAGCTGGGACAGGGTGAACGAGCAGTACTTC
TRBJ2-3 NA TRBV10-3 TRBD2 CAISPGTSGGKDTQYF TGTGCCATCAGTCCCGGGACTAGCGGGGGTAAGGATACGCAGTATTTT
TRBJ2-3 NA TRBV4-3 NA CASSQDRRETQYF TGCGCCAGCAGCCAAGATAGGCGGGAAACGCAGTATTTT
TRBJ2-2 NA TRBV19 TRBD1 CASREGQANTGELFF TGTGCCAGTAGAGAGGGACAGGCCAACACCGGGGAGCTGTTTTTT
TRBJ2-3 NA TRBV5-6 NA CASSGPRVTQYF TGTGCCAGCAGCGGACCGAGGGTTACGCAGTATTTT
TRBJ1-1 NA TRBV6-6 NA CASNPERPGGAFF TGTGCCAGCAACCCCGAGCGGCCCGGGGGAGCTTTCTTT
TRBJ2-7 NA TRBV7-8 NA CASSSSIEGRSYEQYF TGTGCCAGCAGCTCCTCGATTGAGGGAAGGTCCTACGAGCAGTACTTC